This TCR beta chain was recorded in a study of T cells after yellow fever vaccination. Regarding the study as a whole: Contaminants from the bulk population, in the form of abundant clonotypes, could be found in FACS-sorted repertoires.

This clonotype was seen more than once but under ten times. Its antigen is undetermined. A single record per CDR3 protein comes from TCRdb applying MiXCR to the 5' RACE reads. Among 120,000 or so distinct CDR3 sequences listed, roughly 15% were seen once. The clonotype originates from a man aged 18 to 29 who received the YFV17D yellow fever vaccine. The source material was CD8+ T cells sorted from PBMCs, sampled 5 days after the yellow fever booster vaccination.

The CDR3 sequence: CASSQESSSVSGGSTDTQYF. In DNA form, the CDR3 reads TGCGCCAGCAGCCAAGAATCCTCGAGCGTAAGCGGGGGGAGCACAGATACGCAGTATTTT. V usage is TRBV4-1 and J usage is TRBJ2-3; 9 bases fit TRBD2. The CDR3 covers 20 residues. With 0 bases clipped from V and 0 bases from J, the junction kept 13 bases outside the gene matches. Germline V gene data show CDR1 as MGHRA and CDR2 as YSYEKL.